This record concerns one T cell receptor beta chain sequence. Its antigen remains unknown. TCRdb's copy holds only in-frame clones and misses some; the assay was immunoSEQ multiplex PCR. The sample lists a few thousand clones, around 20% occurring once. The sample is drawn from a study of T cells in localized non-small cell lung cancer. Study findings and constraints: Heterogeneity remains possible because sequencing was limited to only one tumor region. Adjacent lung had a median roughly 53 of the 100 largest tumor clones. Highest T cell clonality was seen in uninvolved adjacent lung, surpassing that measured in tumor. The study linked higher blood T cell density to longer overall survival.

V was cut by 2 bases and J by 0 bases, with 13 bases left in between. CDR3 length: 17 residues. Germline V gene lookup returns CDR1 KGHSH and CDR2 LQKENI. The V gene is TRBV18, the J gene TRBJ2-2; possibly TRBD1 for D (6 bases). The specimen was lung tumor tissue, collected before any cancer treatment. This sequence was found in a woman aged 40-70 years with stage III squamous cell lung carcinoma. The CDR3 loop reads CASSPWAGATNTGELFF. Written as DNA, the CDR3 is TGTGCCAGCTCACCATGGGCAGGGGCTACGAACACCGGGGAGCTGTTTTTT.